This TCR beta chain emerged from a study of blood T cell repertoires in COVID-19. The CDR3 runs to 13 residues. CDR1 and CDR2 from the germline V gene are SGHRS and YFSETQ. V was trimmed by 2 bases and J by 3 bases, leaving 8 bases between them. Per the authors' pipeline: Counts of nucleated cells, estimated from reference gene primer amplification, were obtained. Clones were sequenced by immunoSEQ multiplex PCR, and TCRdb holds only the in-frame ones, with some missing. V and J calls plus clone size are reproduced from that table; the DNA served to infer D and trimming. The data hold some 99,000 clones, with less than 90% observed a single time.

This receptor was taken from a woman aged 60-75 years with acute or convalescent COVID-19. The specimen was peripheral blood. The chain has TRBV5-1 and TRBJ1-1; TRBD1 might be the D (5 bases). CDR3 nucleotides: TGCGCCAGCAGCTTCACGACAGACACTGAAGCTTTCTTT. This encodes CASSFTTDTEAFF.